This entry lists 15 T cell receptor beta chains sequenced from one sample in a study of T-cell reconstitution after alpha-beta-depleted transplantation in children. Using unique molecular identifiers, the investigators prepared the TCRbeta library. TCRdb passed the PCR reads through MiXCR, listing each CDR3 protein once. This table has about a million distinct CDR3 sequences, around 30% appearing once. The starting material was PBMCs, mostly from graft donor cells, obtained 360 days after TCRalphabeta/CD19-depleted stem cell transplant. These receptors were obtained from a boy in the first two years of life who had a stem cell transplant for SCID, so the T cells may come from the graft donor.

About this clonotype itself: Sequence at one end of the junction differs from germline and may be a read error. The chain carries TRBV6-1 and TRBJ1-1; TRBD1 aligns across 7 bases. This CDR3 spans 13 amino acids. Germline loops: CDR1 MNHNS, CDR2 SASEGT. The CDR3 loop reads CASREGTALGAFF. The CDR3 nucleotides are TGTGCCAGCAGGGAAGGGACAGCGCTCGGAGCTTTCTTT.

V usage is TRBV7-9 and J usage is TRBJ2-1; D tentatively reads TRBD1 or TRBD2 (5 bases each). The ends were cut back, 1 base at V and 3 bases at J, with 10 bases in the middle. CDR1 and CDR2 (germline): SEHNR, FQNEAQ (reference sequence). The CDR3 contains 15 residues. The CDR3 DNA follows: TGTGCCAGCAGCTTAGATGGGGGAAACTACAATGAGCAGTTCTTC. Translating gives CASSLDGGNYNEQFF.

This chain's CDR3 is CSAGVGVEQYF. In nucleotides, the CDR3 is TGCAGTGCCGGCGTAGGGGTTGAGCAGTACTTC. This rearrangement joins TRBV20-1 to TRBJ2-7, with D perhaps TRBD1 (5 bases). The CDR3 loop spans 11 amino acids. Per germline, CDR1 DFQATT and CDR2 SNEGSKA (reference sequence). V lost 6 bases to trimming and J lost 7 bases, with 13 bases between them.

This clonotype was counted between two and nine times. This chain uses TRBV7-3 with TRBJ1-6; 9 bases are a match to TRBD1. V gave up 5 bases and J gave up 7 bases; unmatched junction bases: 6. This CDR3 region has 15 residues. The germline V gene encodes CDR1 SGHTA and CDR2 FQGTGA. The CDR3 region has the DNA TGTGCCAGCAGCGTGGGACAGGGAGGAAATTCACCCCTCCACTTT. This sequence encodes CASSVGQGGNSPLHF.

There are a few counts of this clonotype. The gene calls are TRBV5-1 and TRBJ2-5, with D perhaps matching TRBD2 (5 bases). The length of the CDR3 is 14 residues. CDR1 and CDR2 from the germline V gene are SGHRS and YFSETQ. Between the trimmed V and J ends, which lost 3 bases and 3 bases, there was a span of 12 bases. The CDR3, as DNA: TGCGCCAGCAGCTCCGGACTCTACGAAGAGACCCAGTACTTC. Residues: CASSSGLYEETQYF.

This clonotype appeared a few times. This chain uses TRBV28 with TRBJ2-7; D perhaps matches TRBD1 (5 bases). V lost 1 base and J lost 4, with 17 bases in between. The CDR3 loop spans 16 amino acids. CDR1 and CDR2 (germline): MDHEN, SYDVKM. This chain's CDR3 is CASSLSPAGYGYEQYF. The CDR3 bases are TGTGCCAGCAGTTTATCCCCGGCAGGGTATGGTTACGAGCAGTACTTC. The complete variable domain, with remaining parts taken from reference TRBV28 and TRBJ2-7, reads DVKVTQSSRYLVKRTGEKVFLECVQDMDHENMFWYRQDPGLGLRLIYFSYDVKMKEKGDIPEGYSVSREKKERFSLILESASTNQTSMYLCASSLSPAGYGYEQYFGPGTRLTVT.

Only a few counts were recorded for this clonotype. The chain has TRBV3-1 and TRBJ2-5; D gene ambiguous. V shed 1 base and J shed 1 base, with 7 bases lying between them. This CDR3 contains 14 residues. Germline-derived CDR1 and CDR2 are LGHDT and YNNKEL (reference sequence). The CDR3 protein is CASSQVYSQETQYF. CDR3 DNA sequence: TGTGCCAGCAGCCAAGTATACAGCCAAGAGACCCAGTACTTC.

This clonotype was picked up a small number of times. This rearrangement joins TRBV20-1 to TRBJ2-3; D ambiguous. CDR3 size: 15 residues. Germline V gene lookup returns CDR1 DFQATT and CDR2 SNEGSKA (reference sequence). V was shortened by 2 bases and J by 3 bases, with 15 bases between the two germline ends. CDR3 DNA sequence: TGCAGTGCTAGAACGCTCGGGCAAGGAACAGATACGCAGTATTTT. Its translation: CSARTLGQGTDTQYF.

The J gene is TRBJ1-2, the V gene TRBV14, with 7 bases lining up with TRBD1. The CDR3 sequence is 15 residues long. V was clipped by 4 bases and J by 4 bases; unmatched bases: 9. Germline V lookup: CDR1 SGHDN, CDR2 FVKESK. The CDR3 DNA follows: TGTGCCAGCAGCCCCCCTCGGCAGGGGGGCTATGGCTACACCTTC. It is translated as CASSPPRQGGYGYTF.

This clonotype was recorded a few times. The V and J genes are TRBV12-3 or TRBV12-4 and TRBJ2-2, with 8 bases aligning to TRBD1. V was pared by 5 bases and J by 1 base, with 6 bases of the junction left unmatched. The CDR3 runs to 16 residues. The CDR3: CASSPPGTGNTGELFF. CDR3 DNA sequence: TGTGCCAGCAGTCCCCCCGGGACAGGGAACACCGGGGAGCTGTTTTTT.

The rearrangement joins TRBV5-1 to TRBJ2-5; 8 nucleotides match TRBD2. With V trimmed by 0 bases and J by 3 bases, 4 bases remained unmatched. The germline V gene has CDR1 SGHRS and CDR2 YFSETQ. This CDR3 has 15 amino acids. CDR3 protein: CASSLEGSGEETQYF. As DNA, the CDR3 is TGCGCCAGCAGCTTGGAAGGTAGCGGGGAAGAGACCCAGTACTTC.

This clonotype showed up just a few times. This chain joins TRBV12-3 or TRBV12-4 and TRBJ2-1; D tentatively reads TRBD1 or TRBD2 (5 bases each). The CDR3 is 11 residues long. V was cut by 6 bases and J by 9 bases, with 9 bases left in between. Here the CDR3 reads CASSWDREQFF. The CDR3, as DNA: TGTGCCAGCAGCTGGGACCGTGAGCAGTTCTTC.

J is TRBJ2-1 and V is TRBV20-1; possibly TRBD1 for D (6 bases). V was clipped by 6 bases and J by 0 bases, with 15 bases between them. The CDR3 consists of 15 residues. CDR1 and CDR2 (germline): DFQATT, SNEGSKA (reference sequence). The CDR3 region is CSAPTGRSSYNEQFF. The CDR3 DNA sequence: TGCAGTGCCCCAACAGGGCGAAGCTCCTACAATGAGCAGTTCTTC.

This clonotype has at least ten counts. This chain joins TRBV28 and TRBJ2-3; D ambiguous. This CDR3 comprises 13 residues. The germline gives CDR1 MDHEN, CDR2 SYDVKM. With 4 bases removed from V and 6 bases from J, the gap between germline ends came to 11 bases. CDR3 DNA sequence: TGTGCCAGCAGTTCCCCCCGTACTGATACGCAGTATTTT. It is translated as CASSSPRTDTQYF.

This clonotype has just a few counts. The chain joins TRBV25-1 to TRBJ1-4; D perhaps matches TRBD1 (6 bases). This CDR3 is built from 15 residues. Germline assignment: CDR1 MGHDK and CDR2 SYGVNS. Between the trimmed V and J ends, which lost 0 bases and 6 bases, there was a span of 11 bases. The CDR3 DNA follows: TGTGCCAGCAGTGAATACAAGGCAGGGGATGAAAAACTGTTTTTT. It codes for CASSEYKAGDEKLFF. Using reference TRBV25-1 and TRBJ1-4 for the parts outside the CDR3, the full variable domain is EADIYQTPRYLVIGTGKKITLECSQTMGHDKMYWYQQDPGMELHLIHYSYGVNSTEKGDLSSESTVSRIRTEHFPLTLESARPSHTSQYLCASSEYKAGDEKLFFGSGTQLSVL.